This T cell receptor (beta chain) was captured by sequencing in a study of T cells in localized non-small cell lung cancer. With regard to this clone: Antigen specificity is unknown.

Whole-study results and caveats: Longer overall survival accompanied higher blood T cell density. Measurement of T cell clonality placed uninvolved adjacent lung highest, above the level in tumor. Multi-region tumor sequencing was not done, so intratumor heterogeneity could not be excluded. Adjacent lung held a median around 60 of the top 100 tumor clones.

Per the germline V gene, CDR1 is MDHEN and CDR2 is SYDVKM. V was clipped by 8 bases and J by 2 bases, with 21 bases between them. The length of the CDR3 is 16 residues. The repertoire was sequenced with immunoSEQ multiplex PCR; TCRdb's copy has only in-frame clones and lacks some. Of 45,000 to 65,000 clones in the sample, around 81% were seen once. This sample comprised PBMCs, obtained before any cancer treatment. The gene calls are TRBV28 and TRBJ2-5; D tentatively reads TRBD1 or TRBD2 (5 bases each). This sequence originates from a woman aged 35-75 years with stage II lung adenocarcinoma. DNA for the CDR3: TGTGCCAGCGGAACGTTTCTAGAGGGGAGTCAAGAGACCCAGTACTTC. Translating it yields CASGTFLEGSQETQYF.